These 20 T cell receptor beta chains were all obtained from the same sample, sequenced in a study of T cells in localized non-small cell lung cancer. The protocol was immunoSEQ multiplex PCR, while the TCRdb copy is restricted to in-frame clones and leaves out a portion. The sample includes 21,000 or so clones, approximately 85% of them seen just once. Sequenced here: peripheral blood mononuclear cells, sampled before any cancer treatment. The receptors here all came from a male donor at least 60 years old with stage II lung adenocarcinoma.

The V and J genes are TRBV5-6 and TRBJ2-3, with D hard to call. The germline V and J ends were trimmed by 0 bases and 2 bases, with 7 bases remaining between them. CDR3 length equals 14 residues. Germline loops: CDR1 SGHDT, CDR2 YYEEEE. In nucleotides, the CDR3 is TGTGCCAGCAGCTTGGCGGGTCCCACAGATACGCAGTATTTT. Protein product: CASSLAGPTDTQYF.

The CDR3 is CASSRQGLLDQPQHF. Here the CDR3 DNA reads TGCGCCAGCAGCAGACAGGGGCTCCTTGATCAGCCCCAGCATTTT. The genes are TRBV4-1 and TRBJ1-5; TRBD1 aligns across 8 bases. With 5 bases clipped from V and 5 bases from J, the junction kept 8 bases outside the gene matches. CDR1 and CDR2 from the germline V gene are MGHRA and YSYEKL. The CDR3 consists of 15 residues.

This rearrangement joins TRBV19 to TRBJ2-3; a weak D match, TRBD2 (6 bases). The V end lost 8 bases, the J end lost 5 bases, and 20 bases lay between the germline ends. The CDR3 sequence is 15 residues long. Germline-derived CDR1 and CDR2 are LNHDA and SQIVND (reference sequence). The CDR3 DNA reads as TGTGCCAGTTCGTTTGGCGGGACCGGGAGAGATACGCAGTATTTT. This encodes CASSFGGTGRDTQYF.

This rearrangement joins TRBV19 to TRBJ2-1, with D unclear. The CDR3 is made up of 11 amino acids. The V gene's germline CDR1 is LNHDA and CDR2 SQIVND (reference sequence). The germline V and J ends were trimmed by 9 bases and 4 bases, with 7 bases remaining between them. The CDR3 nucleotides are TGTGCCAGCGCAGAGTACAATGAGCAGTTCTTC. Encoded protein: CASAEYNEQFF.

The rearrangement joins TRBV28 to TRBJ2-2; D not resolved. The germline V and J ends were trimmed by 4 bases and 2 bases, with 17 bases remaining between them. The CDR3 runs 17 residues. Per the germline V gene, CDR1 is MDHEN and CDR2 is SYDVKM. The DNA for the CDR3 is TGTGCCAGCAGTTCCTTCTGGGCGCACCCCAACACCGGGGAGCTGTTTTTT. Translation: CASSSFWAHPNTGELFF.

The V gene is TRBV2, the J gene TRBJ2-3, with D possibly being TRBD2 (6 bases). This CDR3 contains 15 residues. Germline V lookup: CDR1 SNHLY, CDR2 FYNNEI. V gave up 6 bases and J gave up 2 bases, with 15 bases separating them. The chain's CDR3 is CASRAGWRHTDTQYF. For the CDR3, the DNA is TGTGCCAGCAGGGCGGGATGGAGGCACACAGATACGCAGTATTTT.

The CDR3 nucleotides are TGTGCCAGCAGTAAGGACAGCTTTTACGAGCAGTACTTC. It specifies CASSKDSFYEQYF. The V and J genes are TRBV6-5 and TRBJ2-7, with D maybe TRBD1 (6 bases). Trimming cost V 5 bases and J 4 bases, with 12 bases left between them. The CDR3 consists of 13 residues. Germline assignment: CDR1 MNHEY and CDR2 SVGAGI.

V usage is TRBV4-1 and J usage is TRBJ2-2, with 12 bases identical to TRBD2. The junction had 10 bases not matched to a gene; V was cut back by 4 bases and J by 4 bases. Looked up from germline, CDR1 is MGHRA and CDR2 is YSYEKL. The CDR3 consists of 18 residues. CDR3 DNA sequence: TGCGCCAGCAGCCGTCAGGGTCAACTAGCGGGAGGCACCGGGGAGCTGTTTTTT. Translating it yields CASSRQGQLAGGTGELFF.

This sequence joins TRBV25-1 and TRBJ2-3; D is perhaps TRBD2 (7 bases). The CDR3 loop spans 18 amino acids. The V end was cut by 6 bases, the J end by 1 base, with 23 bases between. The germline V gene encodes CDR1 MGHDK and CDR2 SYGVNS. The CDR3 DNA reads as TGTGCCAGCAGCGGGGGTAGGGGGGGAGTATCTGGCACAGATACGCAGTATTTT. As protein: CASSGGRGGVSGTDTQYF.

The CDR3 region is CASRSTGFNEQFF. CDR3 in DNA: TGTGCCAGCAGATCGACAGGGTTTAATGAGCAGTTCTTC. The chain links TRBV28 to TRBJ2-1, with TRBD1 matching over 7 bases. The CDR3 spans 13 residues. Germline loops: CDR1 MDHEN, CDR2 SYDVKM. With 6 bases clipped from V and 7 bases from J, the junction kept 6 bases outside the gene matches.

This sequence joins TRBV19 and TRBJ2-2; 8 bases are shared with TRBD1. The CDR3 consists of 15 residues. V was clipped by 3 bases and J by 7 bases; unmatched bases: 7. In germline, CDR1 is LNHDA, CDR2 SQIVND (reference sequence). As DNA, the CDR3 is TGTGCCAGTAGTATCCTTGGGGACAGGAACGGGGAGCTGTTTTTT. Translated: CASSILGDRNGELFF. The entire variable domain, with the rest obtained from reference TRBV19 and TRBJ2-2, is as follows: DGGITQSPKYLFRKEGQNVTLSCEQNLNHDAMYWYRQDPGQGLRLIYYSQIVNDFQKGDIAEGYSVSREKKESFPLTVTSAQKNPTAFYLCASSILGDRNGELFFGEGSRLTVL.

The V gene is TRBV2, the J gene TRBJ1-1, with TRBD1 matching over 7 bases. The CDR3 sequence is 13 residues long. The germline gives CDR1 SNHLY, CDR2 FYNNEI. J gave up 2 bases and V 5 bases, and 2 bases lay outside the gene matches. This chain's CDR3 is CASSRQGNTEAFF. For the CDR3, the DNA is TGTGCCAGCAGTCGACAGGGAAACACTGAAGCTTTCTTT.

This clone has just a few counts. The chain carries TRBV6-1 and TRBJ2-7, with D hard to call. Germline loops: CDR1 MNHNS, CDR2 SASEGT. Trimming cost V 1 base and J 5 bases, with 3 bases left between them. The CDR3 extends over 11 amino acids. The CDR3 DNA is TGTGCCAGCAGTGAAGTGCACGAGCAGTACTTC. Residues: CASSEVHEQYF.

V usage is TRBV29-1 and J usage is TRBJ2-1; 7 bases match TRBD2. The junction had 10 bases not matched to a gene; V was cut back by 6 bases and J by 5 bases. This CDR3 is built from 14 residues. Germline V gene sequence: CDR1 SQVTM, CDR2 ANQGSEA. Here the CDR3 reads CSVLTSRYNNEQFF. The DNA of the CDR3 is TGCAGCGTGTTGACTAGCCGTTATAACAATGAGCAGTTCTTC.

V and J are TRBV7-2 and TRBJ2-1; D might be TRBD1 (6 bases). This CDR3 region has 12 residues. V was shortened by 6 bases and J by 7 bases, with 10 bases between the two germline ends. CDR1 SGHTA and CDR2 FQGNSA come from the germline V gene. The CDR3: CASRRTGNEQFF. The CDR3 bases are TGTGCCAGCAGGAGAACAGGGAATGAGCAGTTCTTC.

The V gene is TRBV7-9, the J gene TRBJ2-1; the D gene is possibly TRBD2 (7 bases). Trimming cost V 2 bases and J 6 bases, with 17 bases left between them. This CDR3 comprises 16 residues. Germline lookup yields CDR1 SEHNR and CDR2 FQNEAQ (reference sequence). The CDR3 nucleotides read TGTGCCAGCAGCTTATCGACGGCGGGGGCCGGCAATGAGCAGTTCTTC. Amino acid sequence: CASSLSTAGAGNEQFF.

V and J are TRBV7-9 and TRBJ2-2; 7 nucleotides line up with TRBD2. J lost 0 bases, V lost 7 bases, and 8 bases had no gene match. Germline V CDR1 and CDR2: SEHNR, FQNEAQ (reference sequence). This CDR3 region has 16 residues. In DNA, the CDR3 is TGTGCCAGCACCGAAAGGGACTACTCGAACACCGGGGAGCTGTTTTTT. It yields the protein CASTERDYSNTGELFF.

V usage is TRBV7-9 and J usage is TRBJ1-5; D gene ambiguous. V dropped 1 base and J dropped 6 bases, with 10 bases sitting between them. The length of the CDR3 is 14 residues. Germline assignment: CDR1 SEHNR and CDR2 FQNEAQ (reference sequence). CDR3 region: CASSLGQEPQPQHF. CDR3 in DNA: TGTGCCAGCAGCTTAGGGCAGGAACCTCAGCCCCAGCATTTT.

This clone is classed as medium-sized. The chain couples TRBV12-5 to TRBJ1-3; D remains ambiguous. V was pared by 8 bases and J by 0 bases, with 8 bases between. Per the germline V gene, CDR1 is LGHNT and CDR2 is FRNRAP. CDR3 length: 13 amino acids. CDR3 sequence reads: CASSGNSGNTIYF. CDR3 coding DNA: TGTGCTAGTAGTGGGAACTCTGGAAACACCATATATTTT.

The gene calls are TRBV5-1 and TRBJ2-1, with D unclear. V was pared by 4 bases and J by 5 bases, with 10 bases between. The CDR3 is 13 amino acids. The V gene's germline CDR1 is SGHRS and CDR2 YFSETQ. CDR3 region: CASSPLLNNEQFF. CDR3 in DNA: TGCGCCAGCAGCCCGCTGTTAAACAATGAGCAGTTCTTC.